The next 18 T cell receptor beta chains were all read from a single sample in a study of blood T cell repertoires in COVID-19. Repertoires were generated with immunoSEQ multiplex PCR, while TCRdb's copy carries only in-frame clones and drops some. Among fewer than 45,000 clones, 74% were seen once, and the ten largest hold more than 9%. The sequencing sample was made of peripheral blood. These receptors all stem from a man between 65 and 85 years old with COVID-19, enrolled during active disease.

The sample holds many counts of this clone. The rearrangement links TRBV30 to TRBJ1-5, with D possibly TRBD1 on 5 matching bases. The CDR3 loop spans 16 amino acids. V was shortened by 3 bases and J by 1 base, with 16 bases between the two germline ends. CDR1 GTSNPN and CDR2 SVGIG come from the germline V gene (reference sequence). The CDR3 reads CAWSQQVAGSNQPQHF. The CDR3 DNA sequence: TGTGCCTGGAGCCAACAGGTTGCAGGGAGCAATCAGCCCCAGCATTTT.

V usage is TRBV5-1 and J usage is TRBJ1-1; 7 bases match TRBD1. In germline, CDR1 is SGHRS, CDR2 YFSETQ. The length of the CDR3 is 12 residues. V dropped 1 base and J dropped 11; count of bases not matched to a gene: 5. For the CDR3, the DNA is TGCGCCAGCAGCTTGTTAGGGGGCACGGCTTTCTTT. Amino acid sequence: CASSLLGGTAFF.

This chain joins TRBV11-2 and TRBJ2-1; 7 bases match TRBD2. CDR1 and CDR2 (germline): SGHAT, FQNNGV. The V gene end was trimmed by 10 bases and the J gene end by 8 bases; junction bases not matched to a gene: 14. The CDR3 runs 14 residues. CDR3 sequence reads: CATGWRENLYEQFF. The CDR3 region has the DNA TGTGCCACCGGGTGGCGGGAGAATCTCTATGAGCAGTTCTTC. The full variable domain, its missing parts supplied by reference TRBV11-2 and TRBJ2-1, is EAGVAQSPRYKIIEKRQSVAFWCNPISGHATLYWYQQILGQGPKLLIQFQNNGVVDDSQLPKDRFSAERLKGVDSTLKIQPAKLEDSAVYLCATGWRENLYEQFFGPGTRLTVL.

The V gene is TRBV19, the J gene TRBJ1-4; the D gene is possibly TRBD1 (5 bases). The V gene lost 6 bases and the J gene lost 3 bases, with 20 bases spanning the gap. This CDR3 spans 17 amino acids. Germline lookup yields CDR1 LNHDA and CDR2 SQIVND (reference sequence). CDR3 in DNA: TGTGCCAGTAGAGGGTTCGGGGGTAACAATGCTAATGAAAAACTGTTTTTT. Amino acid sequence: CASRGFGGNNANEKLFF.

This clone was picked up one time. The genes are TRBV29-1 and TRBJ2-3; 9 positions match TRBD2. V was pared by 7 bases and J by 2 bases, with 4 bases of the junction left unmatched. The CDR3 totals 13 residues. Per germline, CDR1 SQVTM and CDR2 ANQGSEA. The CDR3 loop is CSAVAGDTDTQYF. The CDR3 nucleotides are TGCAGCGCCGTAGCGGGAGACACAGATACGCAGTATTTT.

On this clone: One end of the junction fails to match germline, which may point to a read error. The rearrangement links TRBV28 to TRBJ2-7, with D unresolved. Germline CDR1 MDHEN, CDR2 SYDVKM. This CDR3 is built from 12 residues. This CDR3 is CASTSYIGAVLF. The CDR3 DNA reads TGTGCCAGCACCTCGTATATAGGAGCCGTCCTCTTC. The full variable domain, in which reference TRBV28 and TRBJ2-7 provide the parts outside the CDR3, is DVKVTQSSRYLVKRTGEKVFLECVQDMDHENMFWYRQDPGLGLRLIYFSYDVKMKEKGDIPEGYSVSREKKERFSLILESASTNQTSMYLCASTSYIGAVLFGPGTRLTVT.

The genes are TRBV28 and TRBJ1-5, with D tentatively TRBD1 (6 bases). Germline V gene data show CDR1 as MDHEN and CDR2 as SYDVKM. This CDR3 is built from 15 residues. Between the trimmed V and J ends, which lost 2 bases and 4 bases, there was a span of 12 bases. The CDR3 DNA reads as TGTGCCAGCAGTTTAATGGCAGGGGCGAATCAGCCCCAGCATTTT. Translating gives CASSLMAGANQPQHF.

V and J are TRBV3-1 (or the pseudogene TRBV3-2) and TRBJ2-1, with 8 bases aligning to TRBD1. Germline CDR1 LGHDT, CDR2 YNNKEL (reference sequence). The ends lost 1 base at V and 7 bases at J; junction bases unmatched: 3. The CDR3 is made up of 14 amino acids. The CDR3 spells CASSQGYRGNEQFF. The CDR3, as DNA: TGTGCCAGCAGCCAAGGATACAGGGGGAATGAGCAGTTCTTC.

The DNA of the CDR3 is TGTGCCAGCAGTGAATCGGACAGAGAAGCTTTCTTT. The encoded protein is CASSESDREAFF. The chain uses TRBV6-1 and TRBJ1-1, with a possible D match to TRBD1 (6 bases). Germline CDR1 MNHNS, CDR2 SASEGT. The CDR3 is 12 residues long. V shed 2 bases and J shed 8 bases, with 9 bases lying between them.

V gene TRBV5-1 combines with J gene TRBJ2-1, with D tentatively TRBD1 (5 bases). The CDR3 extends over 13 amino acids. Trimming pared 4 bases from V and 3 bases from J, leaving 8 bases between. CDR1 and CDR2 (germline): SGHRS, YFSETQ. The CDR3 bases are TGCGCCAGCAGCCTGGACATCTACAATGAGCAGTTCTTC. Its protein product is CASSLDIYNEQFF. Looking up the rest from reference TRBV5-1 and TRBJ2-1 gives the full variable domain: KAGVTQTPRYLIKTRGQQVTLSCSPISGHRSVSWYQQTPGQGLQFLFEYFSETQRNKGNFPGRFSGRQFSNSRSEMNVSTLELGDSALYLCASSLDIYNEQFFGPGTRLTVL.

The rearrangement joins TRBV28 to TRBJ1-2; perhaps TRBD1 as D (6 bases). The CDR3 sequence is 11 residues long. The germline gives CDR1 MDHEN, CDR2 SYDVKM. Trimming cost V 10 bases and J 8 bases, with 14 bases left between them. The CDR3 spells CATTGGQGYTF. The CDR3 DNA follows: TGTGCCACCACGGGGGGGCAAGGCTACACCTTC.

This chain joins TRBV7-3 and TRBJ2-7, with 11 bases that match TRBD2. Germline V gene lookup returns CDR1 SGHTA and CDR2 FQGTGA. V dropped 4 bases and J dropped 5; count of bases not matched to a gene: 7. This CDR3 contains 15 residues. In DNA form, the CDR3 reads TGTGCCAGCAGCTCCCGACTAGCGGGGTTTAACGAGCAGTACTTC. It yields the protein CASSSRLAGFNEQYF.

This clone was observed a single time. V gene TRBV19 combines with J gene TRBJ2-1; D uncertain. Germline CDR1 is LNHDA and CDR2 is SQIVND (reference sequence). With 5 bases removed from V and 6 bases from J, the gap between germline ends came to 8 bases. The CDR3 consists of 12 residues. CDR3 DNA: TGTGCCAGTAGTTTTAGTCTCAATGAGCAGTTCTTC. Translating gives CASSFSLNEQFF. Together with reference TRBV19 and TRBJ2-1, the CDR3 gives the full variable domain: DGGITQSPKYLFRKEGQNVTLSCEQNLNHDAMYWYRQDPGQGLRLIYYSQIVNDFQKGDIAEGYSVSREKKESFPLTVTSAQKNPTAFYLCASSFSLNEQFFGPGTRLTVL.

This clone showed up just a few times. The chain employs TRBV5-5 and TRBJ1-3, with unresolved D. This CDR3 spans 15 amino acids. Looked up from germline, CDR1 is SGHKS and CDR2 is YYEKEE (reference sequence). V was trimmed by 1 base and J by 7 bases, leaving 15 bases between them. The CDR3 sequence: CASSLSYSIGNTIYF. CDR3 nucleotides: TGTGCCAGCAGCTTGTCTTACTCGATCGGGAACACCATATATTTT.

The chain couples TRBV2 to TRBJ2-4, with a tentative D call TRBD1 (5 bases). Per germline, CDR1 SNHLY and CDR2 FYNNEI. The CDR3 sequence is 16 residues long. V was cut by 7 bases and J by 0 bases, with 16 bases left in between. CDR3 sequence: CASKATEPIAKNIQYF. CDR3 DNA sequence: TGTGCCAGCAAAGCGACAGAGCCAATAGCCAAAAACATTCAGTACTTC.

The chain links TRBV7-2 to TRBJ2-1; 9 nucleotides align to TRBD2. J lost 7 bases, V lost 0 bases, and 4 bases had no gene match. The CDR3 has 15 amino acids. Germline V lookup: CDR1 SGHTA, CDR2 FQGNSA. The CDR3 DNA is TGTGCCAGCAGCTTAGCCGGCGGGGGGGCAAATGAGCAGTTCTTC. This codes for CASSLAGGGANEQFF.

The CDR3 sequence: CASSLKGGRGTYGYTF. As DNA, the CDR3 is TGTGCCAGCAGCTTAAAGGGGGGCAGGGGGACCTATGGCTACACCTTC. The V and J genes are TRBV7-2 and TRBJ1-2, with TRBD1 matching 7 bases. The CDR3 is made up of 16 amino acids. The germline gives CDR1 SGHTA, CDR2 FQGNSA. Germline trimming cut 2 bases from V and 4 bases from J; bases unmatched to any gene: 10.

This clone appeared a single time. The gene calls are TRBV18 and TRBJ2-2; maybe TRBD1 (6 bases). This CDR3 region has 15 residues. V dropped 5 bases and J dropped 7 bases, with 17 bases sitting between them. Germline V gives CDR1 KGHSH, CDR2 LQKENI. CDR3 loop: CASSFTNQGIGELFF. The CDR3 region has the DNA TGTGCCAGCTCATTCACCAATCAGGGGATCGGGGAGCTGTTTTTT.